This T cell receptor beta chain was obtained from a study of spatial heterogeneity in lung cancer. Time point: blood at routine non-recurrence follow-up after resection. Researchers sequenced whole RNA taken from tumor, nontumor lung or frozen PBMC without sorting. This clonotype is labeled medium-sized. TCRdb independently ran MiXCR on the 5' RACE reads; one entry per CDR3 protein. This table holds about 10,000 distinct CDR3 sequences, around 23% found once. The ends were cut back, 1 base at V and 5 bases at J, with 14 bases in the middle. The CDR3 consists of 14 residues. Germline-derived CDR1 and CDR2 are SQVTM and ANQGSEA.

Material: PBMCs, obtained at follow-up. The receptor was isolated from a female donor with early-stage non-small cell lung cancer. The chain joins TRBV29-1 to TRBJ1-2; D gene uncertain. The CDR3 sequence is CSVEGDLGQYGYTF. CDR3 nucleotides: TGCAGCGTTGAAGGGGATTTGGGCCAATATGGCTACACCTTC.